This TCR beta chain appears in the sequencing data of a study of shared clonotypes between healthy human individuals. Study outcomes and limitations: Estimated richness values were generally larger in naive subsets than in memory subsets.

The V end was cut by 10 bases, the J end by 1 base, with 16 bases between. This CDR3 has 14 amino acids. Germline values: CDR1 ENHRY, CDR2 SYGVKD. As to this clone: Its antigen is currently unknown.

Clones were read by immunoSEQ multiplex PCR, and TCRdb kept only the in-frame ones, dropping some. The sample yields about 2 million clones, about 95% seen once. The receptor's source is a man aged 18 to 29 in good health. V gene TRBV10-3 combines with J gene TRBJ1-2, with D uncertain. The material sequenced was naive CD4+ T cells sorted from blood. The subset denotes: CD45RA+ positively selected. The CDR3 bases are TGTGCCACGACCCCAAATGGGCTTAACTATGGCTACACCTTC. Translating it yields CATTPNGLNYGYTF.